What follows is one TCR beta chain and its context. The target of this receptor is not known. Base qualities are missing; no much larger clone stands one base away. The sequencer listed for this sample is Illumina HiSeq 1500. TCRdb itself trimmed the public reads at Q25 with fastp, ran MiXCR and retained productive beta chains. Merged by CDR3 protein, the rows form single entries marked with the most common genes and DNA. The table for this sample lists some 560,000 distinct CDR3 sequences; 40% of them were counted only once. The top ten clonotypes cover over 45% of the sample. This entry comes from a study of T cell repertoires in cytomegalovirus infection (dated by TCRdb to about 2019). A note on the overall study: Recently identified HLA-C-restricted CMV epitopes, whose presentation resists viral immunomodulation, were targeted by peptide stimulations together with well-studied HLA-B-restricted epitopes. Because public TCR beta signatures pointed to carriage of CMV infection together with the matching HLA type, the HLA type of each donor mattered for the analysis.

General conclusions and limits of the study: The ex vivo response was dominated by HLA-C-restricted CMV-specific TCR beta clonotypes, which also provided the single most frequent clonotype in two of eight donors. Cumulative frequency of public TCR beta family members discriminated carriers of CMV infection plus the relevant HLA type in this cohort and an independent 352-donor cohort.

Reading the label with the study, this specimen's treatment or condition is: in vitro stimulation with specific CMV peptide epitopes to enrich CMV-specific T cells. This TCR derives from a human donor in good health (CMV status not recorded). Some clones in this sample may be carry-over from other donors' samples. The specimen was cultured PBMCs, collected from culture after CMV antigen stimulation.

CDR3 reads: CASSSVDYGYTF. In nucleotide form, the sequence is TGTGCCAGCAGCTCAGTCGACTATGGCTACACCTTC. This chain joins TRBV7-2 to TRBJ1-2; no D gene is confidently identified. The CDR3, cysteine through phenylalanine, is 12 amino acids long. Here the CDR3 DNA is all that survives: 36 bases in frame from base 1. Sequences SGHTA (CDR1) and FQGNSA (CDR2) are obtained from the germline V gene. The junction carries 6 bases between V and J, which are trimmed by 4 bases and 3 bases respectively.